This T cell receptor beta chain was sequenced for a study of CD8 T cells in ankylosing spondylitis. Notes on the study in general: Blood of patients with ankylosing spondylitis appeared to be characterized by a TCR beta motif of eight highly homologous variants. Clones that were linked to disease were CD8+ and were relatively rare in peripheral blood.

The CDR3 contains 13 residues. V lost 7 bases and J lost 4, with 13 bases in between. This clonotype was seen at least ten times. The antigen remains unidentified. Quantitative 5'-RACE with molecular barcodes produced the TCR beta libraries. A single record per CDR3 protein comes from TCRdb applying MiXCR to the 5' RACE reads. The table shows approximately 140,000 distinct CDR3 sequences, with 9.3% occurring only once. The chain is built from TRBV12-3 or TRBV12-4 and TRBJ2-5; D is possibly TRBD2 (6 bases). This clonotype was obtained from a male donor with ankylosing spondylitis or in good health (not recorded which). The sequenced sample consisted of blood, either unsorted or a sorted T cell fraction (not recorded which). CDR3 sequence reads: CASTKTSRETQYF. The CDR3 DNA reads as TGTGCCAGCACCAAGACTAGTCGAGAGACCCAGTACTTC.